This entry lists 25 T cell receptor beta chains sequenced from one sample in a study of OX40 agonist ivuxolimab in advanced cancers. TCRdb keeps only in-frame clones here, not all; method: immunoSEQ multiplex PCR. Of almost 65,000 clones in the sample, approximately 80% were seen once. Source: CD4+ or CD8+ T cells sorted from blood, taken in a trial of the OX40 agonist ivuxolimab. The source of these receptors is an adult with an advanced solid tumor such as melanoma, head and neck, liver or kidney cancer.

CDR3 residues: CASSLTGDSGYTF. The CDR3 nucleotides read TGTGCCAGCAGCTTAACGGGGGATTCTGGCTACACCTTC. V usage is TRBV7-3 and J usage is TRBJ1-2; weak D call: TRBD1 (5 bases). With 0 bases removed from V and 7 bases from J, the gap between germline ends came to 9 bases. Germline values: CDR1 SGHTA, CDR2 FQGTGA. CDR3 size: 13 residues. The variable domain in full, with the rest retrieved from reference TRBV7-3 and TRBJ1-2, is GAGVSQTPSNKVTEKGKYVELRCDPISGHTALYWYRQSLGQGPEFLIYFQGTGAADDSGLPNDRFFAVRPEGSVSTLKIQRTERGDSAVYLCASSLTGDSGYTFGSGTRLTVV.

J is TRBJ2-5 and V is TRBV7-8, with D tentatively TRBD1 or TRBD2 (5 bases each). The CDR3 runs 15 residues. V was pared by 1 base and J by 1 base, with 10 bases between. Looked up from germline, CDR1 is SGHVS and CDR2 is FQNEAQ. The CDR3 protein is CASSLVGAGQETQYF. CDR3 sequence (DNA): TGTGCCAGCAGCTTAGTCGGGGCCGGCCAAGAGACCCAGTACTTC.

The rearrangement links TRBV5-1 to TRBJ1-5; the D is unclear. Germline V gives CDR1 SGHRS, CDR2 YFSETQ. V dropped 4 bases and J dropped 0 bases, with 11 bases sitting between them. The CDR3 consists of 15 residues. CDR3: CASSKDSFSNQPQHF. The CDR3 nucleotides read TGCGCCAGCAGCAAGGACTCCTTTAGCAATCAGCCCCAGCATTTT.

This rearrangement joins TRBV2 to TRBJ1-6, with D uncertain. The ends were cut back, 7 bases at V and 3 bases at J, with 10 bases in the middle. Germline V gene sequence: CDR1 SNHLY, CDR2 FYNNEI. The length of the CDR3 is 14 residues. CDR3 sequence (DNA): TGTGCCAGCAAAGGCGGGGACTATAATTCACCCCTCCACTTT. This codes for CASKGGDYNSPLHF.

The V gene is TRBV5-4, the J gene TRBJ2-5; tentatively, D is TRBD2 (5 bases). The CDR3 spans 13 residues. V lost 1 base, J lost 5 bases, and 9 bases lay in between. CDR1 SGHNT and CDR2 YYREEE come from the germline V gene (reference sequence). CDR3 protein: CASSLNGVETQYF. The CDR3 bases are TGTGCCAGCAGCTTGAACGGGGTGGAGACCCAGTACTTC.

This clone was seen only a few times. The CDR3 loop reads CASRGTSGSYEQYF. The CDR3 DNA follows: TGTGCCAGCAGGGGGACTAGCGGATCCTACGAGCAGTACTTC. The gene calls are TRBV2 and TRBJ2-7; 11 bases match TRBD2. The V and J ends lost 6 bases and 1 base, in that order; junction bases with no gene match: 2. CDR3 length: 14 residues. Per germline, CDR1 SNHLY and CDR2 FYNNEI.

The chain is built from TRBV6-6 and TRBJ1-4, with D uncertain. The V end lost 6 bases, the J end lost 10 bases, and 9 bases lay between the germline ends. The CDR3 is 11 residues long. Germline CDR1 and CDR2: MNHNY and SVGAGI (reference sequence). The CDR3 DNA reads TGTGCCAGCAGGCGGGAGGTAAAACTGTTTTTT. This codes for CASRREVKLFF.

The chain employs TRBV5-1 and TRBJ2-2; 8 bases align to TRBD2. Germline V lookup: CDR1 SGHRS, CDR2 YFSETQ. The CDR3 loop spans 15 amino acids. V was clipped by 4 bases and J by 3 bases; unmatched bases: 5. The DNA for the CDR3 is TGCGCCAGCAGCCGGCCCGGGGGGGACACCGGGGAGCTGTTTTTT. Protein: CASSRPGGDTGELFF.

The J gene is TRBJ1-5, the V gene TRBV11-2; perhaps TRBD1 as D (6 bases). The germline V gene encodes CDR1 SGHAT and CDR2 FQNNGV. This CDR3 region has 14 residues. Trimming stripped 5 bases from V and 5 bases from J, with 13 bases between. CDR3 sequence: CASSLRGSDQPQHF. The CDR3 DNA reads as TGTGCCAGCAGCCTCAGGGGATCGGATCAGCCCCAGCATTTT.

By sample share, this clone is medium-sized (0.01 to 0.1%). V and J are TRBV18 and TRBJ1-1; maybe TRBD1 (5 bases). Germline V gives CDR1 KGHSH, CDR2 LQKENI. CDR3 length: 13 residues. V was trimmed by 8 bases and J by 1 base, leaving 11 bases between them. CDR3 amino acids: CASGQQQNTEAFF. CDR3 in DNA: TGTGCCAGCGGACAACAGCAGAACACTGAAGCTTTCTTT.

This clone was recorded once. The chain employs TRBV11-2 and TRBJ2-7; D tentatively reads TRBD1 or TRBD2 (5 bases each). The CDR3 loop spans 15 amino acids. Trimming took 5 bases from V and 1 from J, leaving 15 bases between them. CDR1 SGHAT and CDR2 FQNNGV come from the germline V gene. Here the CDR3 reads CASSERGERSYEQYF. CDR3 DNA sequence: TGTGCCAGCAGCGAAAGGGGAGAAAGGTCCTACGAGCAGTACTTC.

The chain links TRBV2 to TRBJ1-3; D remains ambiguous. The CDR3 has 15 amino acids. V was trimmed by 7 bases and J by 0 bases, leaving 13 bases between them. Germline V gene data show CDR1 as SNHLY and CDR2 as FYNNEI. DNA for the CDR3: TGTGCCAGCAAGGGCTTGGTGCGCTCTGGAAACACCATATATTTT. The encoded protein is CASKGLVRSGNTIYF.

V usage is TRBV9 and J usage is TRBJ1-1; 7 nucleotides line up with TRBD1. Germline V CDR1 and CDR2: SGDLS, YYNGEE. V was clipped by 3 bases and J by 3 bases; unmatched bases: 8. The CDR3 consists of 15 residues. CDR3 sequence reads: CASSGKGAWDTEAFF. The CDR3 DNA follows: TGTGCCAGCAGCGGGAAGGGGGCGTGGGACACTGAAGCTTTCTTT.

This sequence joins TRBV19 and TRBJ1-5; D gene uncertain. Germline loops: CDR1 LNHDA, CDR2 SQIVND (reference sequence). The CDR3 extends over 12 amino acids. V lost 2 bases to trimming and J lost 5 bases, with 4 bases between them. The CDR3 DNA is TGTGCCAGTAGTATAAGGTATCAGCCCCAGCATTTT. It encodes CASSIRYQPQHF. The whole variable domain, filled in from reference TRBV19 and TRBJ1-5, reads DGGITQSPKYLFRKEGQNVTLSCEQNLNHDAMYWYRQDPGQGLRLIYYSQIVNDFQKGDIAEGYSVSREKKESFPLTVTSAQKNPTAFYLCASSIRYQPQHFGDGTRLSIL.

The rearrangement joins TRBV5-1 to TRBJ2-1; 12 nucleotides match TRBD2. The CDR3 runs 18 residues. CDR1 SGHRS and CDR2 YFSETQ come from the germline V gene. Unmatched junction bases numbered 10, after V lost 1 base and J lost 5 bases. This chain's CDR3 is CASSLITSGGTLNNEQFF. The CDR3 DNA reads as TGCGCCAGCAGCTTGATTACTAGCGGGGGGACCCTTAACAATGAGCAGTTCTTC.

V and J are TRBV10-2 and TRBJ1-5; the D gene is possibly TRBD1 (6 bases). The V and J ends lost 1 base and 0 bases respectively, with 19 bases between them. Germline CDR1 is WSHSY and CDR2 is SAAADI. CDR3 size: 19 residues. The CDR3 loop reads CASSEWSSGARGSNQPQHF. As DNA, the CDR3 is TGCGCCAGCAGTGAGTGGTCGTCGGGGGCTCGGGGTAGCAATCAGCCCCAGCATTTT.

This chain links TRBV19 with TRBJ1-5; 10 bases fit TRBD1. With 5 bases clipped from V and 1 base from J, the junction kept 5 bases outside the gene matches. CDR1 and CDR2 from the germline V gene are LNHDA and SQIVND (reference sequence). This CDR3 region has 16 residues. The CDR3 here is CASSPKDRGSNQPQHF. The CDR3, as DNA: TGTGCCAGTAGTCCCAAGGACAGGGGGAGCAATCAGCCCCAGCATTTT.

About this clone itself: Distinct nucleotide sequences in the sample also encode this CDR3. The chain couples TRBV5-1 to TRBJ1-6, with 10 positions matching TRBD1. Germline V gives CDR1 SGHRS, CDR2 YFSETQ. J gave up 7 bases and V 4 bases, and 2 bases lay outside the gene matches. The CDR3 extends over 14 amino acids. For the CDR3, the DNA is TGCGCCAGCAGCCTGGGACAGGGGAATTCACCCCTCCACTTT. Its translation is CASSLGQGNSPLHF.

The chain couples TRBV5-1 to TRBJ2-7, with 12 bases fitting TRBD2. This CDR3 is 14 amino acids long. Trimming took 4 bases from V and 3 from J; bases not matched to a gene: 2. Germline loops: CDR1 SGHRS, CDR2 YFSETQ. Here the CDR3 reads CASSVLAGGYEQYF. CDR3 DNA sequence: TGCGCCAGCAGCGTACTAGCGGGGGGCTACGAGCAGTACTTC.

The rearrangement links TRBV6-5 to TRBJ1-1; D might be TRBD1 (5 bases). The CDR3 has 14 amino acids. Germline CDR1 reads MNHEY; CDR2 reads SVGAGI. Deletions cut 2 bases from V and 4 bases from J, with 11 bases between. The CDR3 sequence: CASSYGRATTEAFF. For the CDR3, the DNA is TGTGCCAGCAGTTACGGCAGGGCGACCACTGAAGCTTTCTTT.

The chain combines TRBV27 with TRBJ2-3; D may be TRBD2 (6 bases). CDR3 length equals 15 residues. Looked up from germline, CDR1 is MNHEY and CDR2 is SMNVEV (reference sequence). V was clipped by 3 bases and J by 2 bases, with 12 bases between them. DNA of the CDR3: TGTGCCAGCAGTTTTGGGACTGCATACACAGATACGCAGTATTTT. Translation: CASSFGTAYTDTQYF.

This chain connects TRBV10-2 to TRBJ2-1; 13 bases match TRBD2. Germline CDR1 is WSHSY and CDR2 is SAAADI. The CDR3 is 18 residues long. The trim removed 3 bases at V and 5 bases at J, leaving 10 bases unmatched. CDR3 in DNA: TGCGCCAGCAGTGACTCCTATGGGACTAGCGGGACTAACAATGAGCAGTTCTTC. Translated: CASSDSYGTSGTNNEQFF.

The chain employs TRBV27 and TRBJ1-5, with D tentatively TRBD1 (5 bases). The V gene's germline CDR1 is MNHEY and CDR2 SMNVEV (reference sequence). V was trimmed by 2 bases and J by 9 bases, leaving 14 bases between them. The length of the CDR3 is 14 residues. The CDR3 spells CASSLNGGTAPQHF. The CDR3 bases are TGTGCCAGCAGTTTAAATGGCGGGACGGCGCCCCAGCATTTT.

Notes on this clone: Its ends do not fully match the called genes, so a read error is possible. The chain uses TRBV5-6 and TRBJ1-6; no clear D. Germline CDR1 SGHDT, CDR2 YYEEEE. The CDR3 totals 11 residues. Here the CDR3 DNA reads TGTGCCAGCAGCTTGGGGCCCAACGCTTACTTT. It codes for CASSLGPNAYF.

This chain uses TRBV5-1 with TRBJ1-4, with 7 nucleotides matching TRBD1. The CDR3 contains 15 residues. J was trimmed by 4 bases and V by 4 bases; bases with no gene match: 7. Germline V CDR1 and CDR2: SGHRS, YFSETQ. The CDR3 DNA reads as TGCGCCAGCAGCCCCGGGACAGCCATTAATGAAAAACTGTTTTTT. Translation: CASSPGTAINEKLFF.